The present T cell receptor (beta chain) was sequenced within a study of blood T cell repertoires in COVID-19 (dated by TCRdb to 2020 to 2022). Regarding the research as a whole: The collaborator samples originated in the United States, Italy and Spain and spanned the acute and convalescent phases of COVID-19. The material from the prospective study consisted of cDNA or gDNA derived from T cells, B-cell-depleted T cells, or PBMCs. Deeply sampled blood TCRbeta repertoires from subjects exposed to, actively infected with, or recovered from COVID-19 were included in the dataset. The repertoires were released in a freely available public database meant as a resource for research on the immune response to SARS-CoV-2. Samples came from the ongoing ImmuneRACE study (first 160 participants) plus 1,254 subjects from 6 global collaborators. The sample metadata nearly always contained a de-identified subject ID, COVID-19 status, age in years and sex. HLA class I and class II types, where available, came from metadata supplied by the sample provider rather than from assay-based typing.

The immunoSEQ Assay, a bias-controlled multiplex PCR, was used to amplify TCRbeta CDR3 regions from genomic DNA. The authors' analysis ran thus. Nucleated cell counts per sample were estimated from amplification of reference gene primers within the assay. To quantify the absolute abundance of each unique TCRbeta CDR3 rearrangement, sequence reads were collapsed and filtered. For each sample, productive Simpson clonality was calculated by taking the square root of Simpson's diversity index across productive rearrangements. Imported from immuneACCESS, the table was reduced by TCRdb to in-frame sequences with V and J called. These copies leave out some clones; in studies compared against another copy, an unresolved V gene accounts for under half, and the cause of the remainder is not known. The DNA gave D and trimming, while V, J and clone size come from that table. This sample gives some 130,000 clones in total; around 89% of them show up just once. The ten largest clones capture just under 3% of the sample.

After removal of 1 base from V and 6 bases from J, the junction retains 4 bases not matched to a gene. Taken from the germline V gene, the CDR1 and CDR2 loops are LGHNA and YSLEER. The CDR3 numbers 14 residues from cysteine through phenylalanine. Of the read, only the CDR3 DNA is kept; its 42 bases are in frame from base 1. Collaborating institutions collected whole blood in K2EDTA tubes following their own protocols. For TCRbeta analysis, collaborators shipped samples as frozen whole blood, isolated PBMCs, or DNA extracted from either of those sample types. With regard to this clone: It has no known antigen specificity. No clone much larger than this one lies a single base away; base qualities are absent.

Here is what the overall study found, with its caveats: How much clinical and demographic metadata was included differed by source and by participant, and the metadata was provided uncurated.

The sample consisted of peripheral blood. The rearranged segments are TRBV4-3 and TRBJ1-2, with TRBD1 matching 8 junction bases. This receptor was identified in a man aged 55-75 years with active or convalescent COVID-19. The DNA sequence is as follows: TGCGCCAGCAGCCAAGGTGGACAGGGCCATGGCTACACCTTC. This gives the protein CASSQGGQGHGYTF.